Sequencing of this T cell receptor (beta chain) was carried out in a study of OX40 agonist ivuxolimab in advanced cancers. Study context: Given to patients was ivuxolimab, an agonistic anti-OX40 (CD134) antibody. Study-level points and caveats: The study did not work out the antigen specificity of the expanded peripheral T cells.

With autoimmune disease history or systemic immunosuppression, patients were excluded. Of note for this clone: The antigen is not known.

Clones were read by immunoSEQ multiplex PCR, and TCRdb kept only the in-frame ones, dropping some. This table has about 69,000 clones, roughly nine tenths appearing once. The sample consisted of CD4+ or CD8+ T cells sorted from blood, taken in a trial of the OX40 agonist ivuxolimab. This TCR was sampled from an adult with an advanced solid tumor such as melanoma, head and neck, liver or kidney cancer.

The CDR3 spells CASSVGQGNTGELFF. Written as DNA, the CDR3 is TGTGCCAGCAGCGTGGGACAGGGGAACACCGGGGAGCTGTTTTTT. The genes are TRBV9 and TRBJ2-2; TRBD1 matches at 9 bases. CDR3 length: 15 amino acids. CDR1 is SGDLS, CDR2 YYNGEE, per germline. V lost 2 bases, J lost 1 base, and 0 bases stayed unmatched.